The TCR beta chain under discussion was sequenced for a study of T cell repertoires in cytomegalovirus infection. On the study more broadly: Carrying CMV and the relevant HLA type showed in public TCR beta signatures. Findings and limits, study-wide: Summed frequency of public TCR beta families distinguished CMV carriers with the relevant HLA. The ex vivo response was dominated by HLA-C-restricted CMV-specific TCR beta clonotypes.

With respect to this clonotype: Its antigen remains unidentified.

This CDR3 has 16 amino acids. Germline V gene sequence: CDR1 KGHDR, CDR2 SFDVKD. Trimming stripped 3 bases from V and 0 bases from J, with 11 bases between. TCRdb passed the reads through MiXCR, listing each CDR3 protein once. The sample includes fewer than 550,000 distinct CDR3 sequences, around 27% of them seen just once. Sequences were obtained from PBMCs. This receptor was obtained from a human donor in good health (CMV status not recorded). Some clones in this sample may be carry-over from other donors' samples. The rearrangement joins TRBV24-1 to TRBJ2-1, with TRBD2 as a possible D gene (5 bases). The CDR3: CATSDTSVVSYNEQFF. The CDR3 bases are TGTGCCACCAGTGATACTAGTGTGGTCTCCTACAATGAGCAGTTCTTC.